Following are 19 T cell receptor beta chains from one sample sequenced in a study of identical twins. TCRdb re-derived calls from the 5' RACE reads in MiXCR, one entry per CDR3 protein. Among 200,000 to 250,000 distinct CDR3 sequences listed, approximately 7.8% were seen once. The same data also went into a second study, on yellow fever vaccine responses in identical twins.

Material: CD8+ T cells sorted from blood. Every receptor here comes from a woman in her late teens or twenties in good health.

V gene TRBV7-6 combines with J gene TRBJ2-3, with TRBD2 matching over 8 bases. The CDR3 runs 19 residues. From germline, CDR1 is SGHVS and CDR2 FNYEAQ. V was pared by 5 bases and J by 0 bases, with 16 bases of the junction left unmatched. The CDR3 protein is CASSAYGLTTSVSTDTQYF. In DNA, the CDR3 is TGTGCCAGCAGCGCTTATGGACTGACGACTAGCGTGAGCACAGATACGCAGTATTTT.

A few counts support this clonotype. The V call is TRBV2, the J call TRBJ2-2; 14 bases align to TRBD2. J lost 3 bases, V lost 3 bases, and 12 bases had no gene match. Germline lookup yields CDR1 SNHLY and CDR2 FYNNEI. The CDR3 runs to 20 residues. DNA of the CDR3: TGTGCCAGCAGTGATCCTCCAAGGACTAGCGGGGGGACCTACACCGGGGAGCTGTTTTTT. This codes for CASSDPPRTSGGTYTGELFF.

The V and J genes are TRBV7-8 and TRBJ1-2, with no clear D. Trimming stripped 5 bases from V and 0 bases from J, with 16 bases between. Germline V CDR1 and CDR2: SGHVS, FQNEAQ. This CDR3 has 16 amino acids. CDR3 coding DNA: TGTGCCAGCAGCGATTCCCCAGCAGCCTCTAACTATGGCTACACCTTC. Translating gives CASSDSPAASNYGYTF.

The rearrangement joins TRBV2 to TRBJ1-4; no reliable D call. V gave up 4 bases and J gave up 7 bases, with 10 bases separating them. This CDR3 has 13 residues. CDR1 and CDR2 (germline): SNHLY, FYNNEI. CDR3 amino acids: CASSAPGFEKLFF. DNA for the CDR3: TGTGCCAGCAGTGCCCCGGGGTTTGAAAAACTGTTTTTT.

This clonotype has a handful of counts. The chain carries TRBV29-1 and TRBJ1-1; D ambiguous. The CDR3 is 13 amino acids. Trimming took off 0 bases at V and 6 bases at J, with 11 bases between the two ends. From germline, CDR1 is SQVTM and CDR2 ANQGSEA. The CDR3 region is CSVEDRARPEAFF. CDR3 DNA: TGCAGCGTTGAAGATAGGGCCCGCCCTGAAGCTTTCTTT.

The J gene is TRBJ2-7, the V gene TRBV15; TRBD1 agrees at 9 bases. Germline V CDR1 and CDR2: LNHNV, YYDKDF (reference sequence). The CDR3 length is 14 residues. Germline trimming cut 6 bases from V and 6 bases from J; bases unmatched to any gene: 9. CDR3 nucleotides: TGTGCCACCAGACCCGGGACAGGGTCTTCCGAGCAGTACTTC. Its translation is CATRPGTGSSEQYF. The variable domain in full, with the rest retrieved from reference TRBV15 and TRBJ2-7, is DAMVIQNPRYQVTQFGKPVTLSCSQTLNHNVMYWYQQKSSQAPKLLFHYYDKDFNNEADTPDNFQSRRPNTSFCFLDIRSPGLGDTAMYLCATRPGTGSSEQYFGPGTRLTVT.

V gene TRBV27 combines with J gene TRBJ2-7; D remains unclear. The V end was cut by 0 bases, the J end by 3 bases, with 6 bases between. Germline CDR1 is MNHEY and CDR2 is SMNVEV (reference sequence). CDR3 size: 13 residues. The CDR3 here is CASSLSGNYEQYF. CDR3 in DNA: TGTGCCAGCAGTTTATCGGGAAACTACGAGCAGTACTTC.

The chain couples TRBV15 to TRBJ1-4, with D possibly TRBD1 on 5 matching bases. Germline CDR1 and CDR2: LNHNV and YYDKDF (reference sequence). This CDR3 spans 15 amino acids. Trimming stripped 1 base from V and 5 bases from J, with 11 bases between. CDR3 nucleotide sequence: TGTGCCACCAGCAGAGGTGGCAGGGAGAATGAAAAACTGTTTTTT. This gives the protein CATSRGGRENEKLFF.

This clonotype was seen many times. The chain is built from TRBV12-3 or TRBV12-4 and TRBJ2-7; the D gene is possibly TRBD2 (5 bases). The CDR3 totals 15 residues. Trimming pared 5 bases from V and 2 bases from J, leaving 16 bases between. The CDR3 spells CASSPRAGPAYEQYF. The CDR3 DNA reads as TGTGCCAGCAGTCCAAGGGCGGGTCCGGCCTACGAGCAGTACTTC.

The genes are TRBV6-5 and TRBJ2-1; D gene uncertain. Germline V gives CDR1 MNHEY, CDR2 SVGAGI. V was cut by 2 bases and J by 4 bases, with 6 bases left in between. The CDR3 runs to 13 residues. As DNA, the CDR3 is TGTGCCAGCAGTTACGGTCTGTACAATGAGCAGTTCTTC. Translating gives CASSYGLYNEQFF.

A few counts support this clonotype. This chain connects TRBV11-2 to TRBJ1-2, with D tentatively TRBD1 (5 bases). The V end was cut by 5 bases, the J end by 7 bases, with 17 bases between. Germline V CDR1 and CDR2: SGHAT, FQNNGV. The CDR3 runs 14 residues. CDR3 sequence reads: CASSTQTVDRGYTF. The CDR3 region has the DNA TGTGCCAGCAGCACCCAGACAGTCGACCGTGGCTACACCTTC.

This clonotype appeared a few times. The chain uses TRBV5-1 and TRBJ1-1; no clear D gene. This CDR3 comprises 15 residues. The germline V gene encodes CDR1 SGHRS and CDR2 YFSETQ. The germline V and J ends were trimmed by 4 bases and 1 base, with 14 bases remaining between them. The CDR3 protein is CASSLSEASNTEAFF. The CDR3 DNA reads as TGCGCCAGCAGCCTCAGCGAGGCGTCGAACACTGAAGCTTTCTTT. Supplemented by reference TRBV5-1 and TRBJ1-1, the full variable domain reads KAGVTQTPRYLIKTRGQQVTLSCSPISGHRSVSWYQQTPGQGLQFLFEYFSETQRNKGNFPGRFSGRQFSNSRSEMNVSTLELGDSALYLCASSLSEASNTEAFFGQGTRLTVV.

The chain uses TRBV20-1 and TRBJ2-7, with 13 bases identical to TRBD2. Losses at the gene ends were 4 bases for V and 4 bases for J; bases not matched to a gene: 7. This CDR3 comprises 15 residues. CDR1 is DFQATT, CDR2 SNEGSKA, per germline (reference sequence). The CDR3 spells CSAKLAGGIWYEQYF. Written as DNA, the CDR3 is TGCAGTGCTAAACTAGCGGGAGGGATTTGGTACGAGCAGTACTTC.

This clonotype was counted only a few times. V gene TRBV2 combines with J gene TRBJ2-7, with a tentative D call TRBD1 (5 bases). Looked up from germline, CDR1 is SNHLY and CDR2 is FYNNEI. The CDR3 spans 14 residues. V shed 0 bases and J shed 5 bases, with 11 bases lying between them. The DNA of the CDR3 is TGTGCCAGCAGTGAAGCAGGGGCTGGGAACGAGCAGTACTTC. Translating gives CASSEAGAGNEQYF.

This clonotype was recorded at least ten times. The CDR3 DNA is TGCAGCGTCGACACAGGGGGGACCTACGAGCAGTACTTC. This encodes CSVDTGGTYEQYF. The chain links TRBV29-1 to TRBJ2-7; 8 bases are shared with TRBD1. V lost 6 bases and J lost 2; bases outside the gene matches: 6. Per the germline V gene, CDR1 is SQVTM and CDR2 is ANQGSEA. The CDR3 totals 13 residues.

In this sample, this clonotype turned up many times. The V gene is TRBV2, the J gene TRBJ2-7; D remains ambiguous. Per the germline V gene, CDR1 is SNHLY and CDR2 is FYNNEI. CDR3 length: 14 amino acids. Trimming left V 0 bases short and J 0 bases short, with 6 bases between. CDR3 sequence: CASSEAGSSYEQYF. The CDR3 bases are TGTGCCAGCAGTGAAGCAGGTAGCTCCTACGAGCAGTACTTC.

This clonotype was recorded at least ten times. This chain links TRBV11-2 with TRBJ2-5; 8 positions match TRBD2. Germline V gene data show CDR1 as SGHAT and CDR2 as FQNNGV. This CDR3 contains 16 residues. V was pared by 1 base and J by 3 bases, with 7 bases of the junction left unmatched. The CDR3 DNA follows: TGTGCCAGCAGCTTAGTATTTGGCGGGAGGAAAGAGACCCAGTACTTC. It codes for CASSLVFGGRKETQYF.

This clonotype has a handful of counts. V usage is TRBV7-6 and J usage is TRBJ2-1; 8 nucleotides agree with TRBD1. The CDR3 extends over 17 amino acids. Germline CDR1 reads SGHVS; CDR2 reads FNYEAQ. V lost 5 bases and J lost 3; bases outside the gene matches: 12. CDR3: CASSHPERDRNYNEQFF. The CDR3 nucleotides read TGTGCCAGCAGCCATCCAGAGAGGGACAGGAACTACAATGAGCAGTTCTTC.

The chain couples TRBV27 to TRBJ2-7; 12 nucleotides line up with TRBD2. V shed 5 bases and J 4 bases; nucleotides not matched to a gene: 6. This CDR3 comprises 15 residues. Germline assignment: CDR1 MNHEY and CDR2 SMNVEV (reference sequence). CDR3 sequence reads: CASSLLGLAGYEQYF. CDR3 bases: TGTGCCAGCAGTCTCCTGGGACTAGCGGGTTACGAGCAGTACTTC.